These 14 T cell receptor beta chains came from one sample sequenced in a study of cytomegalovirus exposure and HLA in healthy donors. Vbeta (60) and Jbeta (13) primers were used in the PCR. Produced via immunoSEQ multiplex PCR; TCRdb's table is partial and in-frame only. Its listing shows 150,000 or so clones. Sequenced sample: PBMCs. These receptors came from a woman in her thirties or forties in good health and CMV-seropositive.

This chain uses TRBV5-1 with TRBJ1-2, with a weak D call TRBD1 (6 bases). The CDR3 consists of 15 residues. Germline V lookup: CDR1 SGHRS, CDR2 YFSETQ. V gave up 4 bases and J gave up 0 bases, with 13 bases separating them. CDR3 in amino acids: CASSLGGQANYGYTF. CDR3 DNA: TGCGCCAGCAGCCTGGGGGGGCAGGCTAACTATGGCTACACCTTC. Looking up the rest from reference TRBV5-1 and TRBJ1-2 gives the full variable domain: KAGVTQTPRYLIKTRGQQVTLSCSPISGHRSVSWYQQTPGQGLQFLFEYFSETQRNKGNFPGRFSGRQFSNSRSEMNVSTLELGDSALYLCASSLGGQANYGYTFGSGTRLTVV.

This sequence joins TRBV7-6 and TRBJ2-2; maybe TRBD1 (5 bases). Trimming shortened V by 6 bases and J by 1 base, and 12 bases separated the two germline ends. CDR3 size: 15 residues. Germline V gene lookup returns CDR1 SGHVS and CDR2 FNYEAQ. CDR3: CASSQNQGNTGELFF. CDR3 sequence (DNA): TGTGCCAGCAGTCAAAACCAGGGGAACACCGGGGAGCTGTTTTTT.

This chain links TRBV5-1 with TRBJ2-6; a possible D gene is TRBD1 (6 bases). CDR1 is SGHRS and CDR2 is YFSETQ in the germline V gene. V lost 2 bases to trimming and J lost 0 bases, with 15 bases between them. CDR3 length: 18 amino acids. The CDR3 spells CASSFTGNAGSGANVLTF. The CDR3 nucleotides read TGCGCCAGCAGCTTTACAGGGAATGCGGGCTCTGGGGCCAACGTCCTGACTTTC. The variable domain in full, with the rest retrieved from reference TRBV5-1 and TRBJ2-6, is KAGVTQTPRYLIKTRGQQVTLSCSPISGHRSVSWYQQTPGQGLQFLFEYFSETQRNKGNFPGRFSGRQFSNSRSEMNVSTLELGDSALYLCASSFTGNAGSGANVLTFGAGSRLTVL.

This sequence joins TRBV11-2 and TRBJ2-7; no firm D call. V was cut by 0 bases and J by 0 bases, with 12 bases left in between. The CDR3 has 16 amino acids. Germline CDR1 and CDR2: SGHAT and FQNNGV. Here the CDR3 reads CASSLDAQAASYEQYF. CDR3 DNA sequence: TGTGCCAGCAGCTTAGATGCCCAGGCAGCCTCCTACGAGCAGTACTTC.

The chain carries TRBV7-8 and TRBJ2-1; TRBD2 aligns across 12 bases. This CDR3 spans 15 amino acids. The ends lost 8 bases at V and 10 bases at J; junction bases unmatched: 12. The germline V gene has CDR1 SGHVS and CDR2 FQNEAQ. CDR3 bases: TGTGCCAGCCGGCCGGGACTAGCGGGCCAAGGAGAGCAGTTCTTC. Amino acids: CASRPGLAGQGEQFF. The complete variable domain, with remaining parts taken from reference TRBV7-8 and TRBJ2-1, reads GAGVSQSPRYKVAKRGQDVALRCDPISGHVSLFWYQQALGQGPEFLTYFQNEAQLDKSGLPSDRFFAERPEGSVSTLKIQRTQQEDSAVYLCASRPGLAGQGEQFFGPGTRLTVL.

The chain uses TRBV27 and TRBJ1-4, with 7 bases aligning to TRBD1. V shed 5 bases and J 8 bases; nucleotides not matched to a gene: 14. The germline gives CDR1 MNHEY, CDR2 SMNVEV (reference sequence). The CDR3 runs 16 residues. CDR3 in amino acids: CASSPAGQARWEKLFF. CDR3 nucleotides: TGTGCCAGCAGTCCGGCCGGACAGGCGAGATGGGAAAAACTGTTTTTT.

The rearrangement joins TRBV7-8 to TRBJ2-2, with a weak D call TRBD2 (6 bases). V shed 5 bases and J shed 7 bases, with 17 bases lying between them. Germline CDR1 reads SGHVS; CDR2 reads FQNEAQ. This CDR3 is built from 15 residues. The CDR3 bases are TGTGCCAGCAGCCCGGGAGAGGGGTGGGGCGGGGAGCTGTTTTTT. Its protein product is CASSPGEGWGGELFF.

The chain has TRBV21-1 and TRBJ1-5; the D call TRBD1 from the table was never checked on the DNA. TRBV21-1 is marked as a pseudogene. The CDR3 is 14 residues long. The chain's CDR3 is CASSKVTCNQPQHF. DNA for the CDR3: TGTGCCAGCAGCAAAGTTACATGCAATCAGCCCCAGCATTTT.

This chain uses TRBV6-1 with TRBJ2-7, with TRBD1 matching over 7 bases. CDR3 length: 12 residues. Germline V gene data show CDR1 as MNHNS and CDR2 as SASEGT. Losses at the gene ends were 8 bases for V and 4 bases for J; bases not matched to a gene: 5. DNA for the CDR3: TGTGCCAGCTCGGGACAGAGGTACGAGCAGTACTTC. Amino acids: CASSGQRYEQYF.

CDR3 DNA sequence: TGTGCCAGCAGCTGGGACAGAACCTACGAGCAGTACTTC. Residues: CASSWDRTYEQYF. The rearrangement links TRBV6-5 to TRBJ2-7; TRBD1 agrees at 7 bases. The CDR3 totals 13 residues. J lost 2 bases, V lost 6 bases, and 4 bases had no gene match. CDR1 is MNHEY and CDR2 is SVGAGI in the germline V gene.

The gene calls are TRBV29-1 and TRBJ2-7; 8 nucleotides match TRBD1. Germline V gene lookup returns CDR1 SQVTM and CDR2 ANQGSEA. The CDR3 is 11 amino acids. The J segment lost 7 bases and the V segment lost 6 bases, leaving 5 bases of the junction unmatched. CDR3 in amino acids: CSVTGGGEQYF. CDR3 nucleotide sequence: TGCAGCGTAACAGGGGGTGGAGAGCAGTACTTC.

V and J are TRBV5-1 and TRBJ2-7; no firm D call. Trimming left V 1 base short and J 4 bases short, with 9 bases between. The CDR3 covers 13 residues. Germline loops: CDR1 SGHRS, CDR2 YFSETQ. The CDR3 protein is CASSLSPRYEQYF. The CDR3 DNA reads as TGCGCCAGCAGCTTGTCGCCGAGGTACGAGCAGTACTTC.

This rearrangement joins TRBV9 to TRBJ2-2; 15 bases fit TRBD2. Germline lookup yields CDR1 SGDLS and CDR2 YYNGEE. V shed 3 bases and J 12 bases; nucleotides not matched to a gene: 6. The CDR3 covers 15 residues. CDR3 in amino acids: CASSDRTSGRAQLFF. DNA for the CDR3: TGTGCCAGCAGCGATCGGACTAGCGGGAGGGCTCAGCTGTTTTTT.

This rearrangement joins TRBV10-3 to TRBJ2-3; weak D call: TRBD2 (5 bases). The ends were cut back, 5 bases at V and 6 bases at J, with 9 bases in the middle. The CDR3 totals 12 residues. Per germline, CDR1 ENHRY and CDR2 SYGVKD. CDR3: CAISSLDDTQYF. As DNA, the CDR3 is TGTGCCATCAGTTCACTAGACGATACGCAGTATTTT.